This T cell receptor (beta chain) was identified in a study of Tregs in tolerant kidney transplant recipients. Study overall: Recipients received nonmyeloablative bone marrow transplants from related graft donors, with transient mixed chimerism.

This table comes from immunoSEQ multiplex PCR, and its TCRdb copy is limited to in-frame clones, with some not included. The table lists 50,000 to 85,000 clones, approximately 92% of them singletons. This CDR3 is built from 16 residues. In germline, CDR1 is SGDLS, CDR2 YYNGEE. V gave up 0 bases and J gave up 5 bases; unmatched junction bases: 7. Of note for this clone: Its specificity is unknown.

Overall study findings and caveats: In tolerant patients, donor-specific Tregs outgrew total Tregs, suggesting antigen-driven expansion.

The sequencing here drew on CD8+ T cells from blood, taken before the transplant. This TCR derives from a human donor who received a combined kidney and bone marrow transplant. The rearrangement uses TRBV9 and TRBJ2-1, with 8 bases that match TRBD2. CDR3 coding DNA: TGTGCCAGCAGCGTAGGAGGTAGCGGGGCTGACAATGAGCAGTTCTTC. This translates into CASSVGGSGADNEQFF.